These 17 T cell receptor beta chains were all obtained from the same sample, sequenced in a study of CD8 T cells in Susac syndrome (dated by TCRdb to about 2019). Library preparation was by the immunoSEQ multiplex PCR assay. RNA was extracted with the RNeasy kit and about 0.5 to 1 ug was reverse transcribed using random hexamers. Clones were called with MiXCR by TCRdb after fastp trimmed the public reads at Q25, and only in-frame beta chains were retained. For every CDR3 protein sequence, its rows merge into one entry that carries the most common genes and DNA. The sample has approximately 300,000 distinct CDR3 sequences on record, approximately 85% of them singletons. Approximately 0.2% of the sample comes from the top ten. The source material was CD8+ T cells from PBMCs. The receptors were gathered from a human donor with multiple sclerosis.

The chain uses TRBV4-3 and TRBJ1-3; a possible D gene is TRBD1 (5 bases). Trimming shortened V by 2 bases and J by 0 bases, and 8 bases separated the two germline ends. Germline V gene sequence: CDR1 LGHNA, CDR2 YSLEER. The CDR3 is 15 amino acids. The CDR3 here is CASSQSGDSGNTIYF. CDR3 DNA: TGCGCCAGCAGCCAATCGGGGGACTCTGGAAACACCATATATTTT.

The V call is TRBV28, the J call TRBJ2-3; weak D call: TRBD1 (6 bases). V lost 5 bases and J 6 bases, leaving 12 bases between the germline ends. There are 13 residues in the CDR3. In germline, CDR1 is MDHEN, CDR2 SYDVKM. The CDR3 here is CASSAHRVDTQYF. The CDR3 DNA follows: TGTGCCAGCAGTGCCCACAGGGTTGATACGCAGTATTTT. Full variable domain (outside the CDR3, taken from reference TRBV28 and TRBJ2-3): DVKVTQSSRYLVKRTGEKVFLECVQDMDHENMFWYRQDPGLGLRLIYFSYDVKMKEKGDIPEGYSVSREKKERFSLILESASTNQTSMYLCASSAHRVDTQYFGPGTRLTVL.

The chain joins TRBV20-1 to TRBJ2-3, with 14 bases fitting TRBD2. Germline V lookup: CDR1 DFQATT, CDR2 SNEGSKA (reference sequence). There are 20 residues in the CDR3. V dropped 6 bases and J dropped 3; count of bases not matched to a gene: 20. CDR3 DNA: TGCAGTGCCACCCCCGACCATAGACTAGCGGGAGGGCCCTCAACAGATACGCAGTATTTT. This sequence encodes CSATPDHRLAGGPSTDTQYF.

The V call is TRBV4-3, the J call TRBJ1-1; maybe TRBD1 (6 bases). Germline V gene data show CDR1 as LGHNA and CDR2 as YSLEER. Trimming pared 4 bases from V and 0 bases from J, leaving 12 bases between. The CDR3 loop spans 15 amino acids. The CDR3 DNA reads as TGCGCCAGCAGCCGGGTAAGACAGGTGAACACTGAAGCTTTCTTT. Residues: CASSRVRQVNTEAFF.

V is TRBV6-2 or TRBV6-3 and J is TRBJ2-1, with a tentative D call TRBD2 (6 bases). Trimming stripped 2 bases from V and 9 bases from J, with 20 bases between. The CDR3 length is 16 residues. CDR1 MNHEY and CDR2 SVGEGT come from the germline V gene. The CDR3 loop reads CASSYTMLGGFGEQFF. In DNA, the CDR3 is TGTGCCAGCAGTTACACGATGCTCGGAGGGTTTGGTGAGCAGTTCTTC.

The chain joins TRBV10-3 to TRBJ2-1; D may be TRBD2 (5 bases). Germline V gene sequence: CDR1 ENHRY, CDR2 SYGVKD. V lost 6 bases, J lost 2 bases, and 14 bases lay in between. CDR3 length: 15 amino acids. CDR3 DNA sequence: TGTGCCATCAGCATGGACTCGTTTCCCTACAATGAGCAGTTCTTC. Its protein product is CAISMDSFPYNEQFF.

The genes are TRBV7-2 and TRBJ1-5, with D unclear. The CDR3 is 15 amino acids. V lost 5 bases and J 3 bases, leaving 14 bases between the germline ends. Germline assignment: CDR1 SGHTA and CDR2 FQGNSA. This CDR3 is CASSTFLAVNQPQHF. CDR3 nucleotides: TGTGCCAGCAGCACGTTTCTTGCGGTCAATCAGCCCCAGCATTTT. Full variable domain (outside the CDR3, taken from reference TRBV7-2 and TRBJ1-5): GAGVSQSPSNKVTEKGKDVELRCDPISGHTALYWYRQSLGQGLEFLIYFQGNSAPDKSGLPSDRFSAERTGGSVSTLTIQRTQQEDSAVYLCASSTFLAVNQPQHFGDGTRLSIL.

The V and J genes are TRBV9 and TRBJ2-2; D is unclear. The length of the CDR3 is 14 residues. CDR1 and CDR2 (germline): SGDLS, YYNGEE. V was shortened by 4 bases and J by 2 bases, with 9 bases between the two germline ends. CDR3 DNA: TGTGCCAGCAGCATAAGCGTTAACACCGGGGAGCTGTTTTTT. Its translation: CASSISVNTGELFF.

This sequence joins TRBV4-3 and TRBJ2-6; 7 bases are shared with TRBD2. This CDR3 comprises 20 residues. The germline gives CDR1 LGHNA, CDR2 YSLEER. V gave up 0 bases and J gave up 0 bases; unmatched junction bases: 11. CDR3 residues: CASSQDISGTFASGANVLTF. In nucleotides, the CDR3 is TGCGCCAGCAGCCAAGATATAAGCGGGACCTTCGCCTCTGGGGCCAACGTCCTGACTTTC.

V usage is TRBV7-9 and J usage is TRBJ2-7, with a tentative D call TRBD1 (5 bases). The V and J ends lost 5 bases and 6 bases respectively, with 11 bases between them. The CDR3 runs 12 residues. Germline-derived CDR1 and CDR2 are SEHNR and FQNEAQ (reference sequence). The CDR3: CASSPTVTEQYF. In DNA form, the CDR3 reads TGTGCCAGCAGCCCGACAGTAACCGAGCAGTACTTC.

J is TRBJ2-2 and V is TRBV19; TRBD2 matches at 7 bases. This CDR3 contains 15 residues. After removal of 11 bases from V and 6 bases from J, the junction contained 15 bases not matched to a gene. Germline CDR1 is LNHDA and CDR2 is SQIVND (reference sequence). The CDR3 sequence is CAGTVQAGAAGELFF. CDR3 in DNA: TGTGCCGGTACCGTCCAGGCGGGAGCGGCCGGGGAGCTGTTTTTT.

This chain uses TRBV4-3 with TRBJ1-5; 7 nucleotides agree with TRBD1. J was trimmed by 5 bases and V by 0 bases; bases with no gene match: 10. Germline V gene data show CDR1 as LGHNA and CDR2 as YSLEER. This CDR3 is 17 amino acids long. DNA for the CDR3: TGCGCCAGCAGCCAAGATATCGCCCGGGACAGCTATCAGCCCCAGCATTTT. Protein product: CASSQDIARDSYQPQHF.

The rearrangement uses TRBV5-4 and TRBJ2-1; D is possibly TRBD1 (5 bases). Per the germline V gene, CDR1 is SGHNT and CDR2 is YYREEE (reference sequence). V lost 6 bases to trimming and J lost 7 bases, with 17 bases between them. The CDR3 has 14 amino acids. As DNA, the CDR3 is TGTGCCAGCACCCTGGACCGGCAGGGAAATGAGCAGTTCTTC. Translation gives CASTLDRQGNEQFF.

The chain is built from TRBV28 and TRBJ1-1; the D gene is possibly TRBD1 (5 bases). The CDR3 consists of 15 residues. V shed 0 bases and J shed 5 bases, with 13 bases lying between them. Per germline, CDR1 MDHEN and CDR2 SYDVKM. In nucleotides, the CDR3 is TGTGCCAGCAGTTTATGGGGGGACGGGGGAACTGAAGCTTTCTTT. Translating it yields CASSLWGDGGTEAFF.

This clonotype was detected only a few times. This chain links TRBV7-2 with TRBJ2-6, with D perhaps TRBD1 (6 bases). Looked up from germline, CDR1 is SGHTA and CDR2 is FQGNSA. This CDR3 spans 17 amino acids. V lost 5 bases and J 0 bases, leaving 14 bases between the germline ends. The CDR3 loop is CASSMTGMPSGANVLTF. In DNA form, the CDR3 reads TGTGCCAGCAGCATGACAGGAATGCCCTCTGGGGCCAACGTCCTGACTTTC.

This clonotype has a single count. The CDR3 DNA sequence: TGCAGTGCTAGAGGGGACAGGGTTTTGTACGAGCAGTACTTC. Amino acids: CSARGDRVLYEQYF. This chain connects TRBV20-1 to TRBJ2-7, with TRBD1 matching 9 bases. The CDR3 has 14 amino acids. V gave up 1 base and J gave up 4 bases; unmatched junction bases: 5. Germline V gene lookup returns CDR1 DFQATT and CDR2 SNEGSKA (reference sequence).

The chain combines TRBV7-9 with TRBJ2-7, with 9 bases that match TRBD2. CDR3 length: 15 amino acids. Looked up from germline, CDR1 is SEHNR and CDR2 is FQNEAQ (reference sequence). The V gene end was trimmed by 2 bases and the J gene end by 2 bases; junction bases not matched to a gene: 4. The DNA of the CDR3 is TGTGCCAGCAGCTTATCGACTAGCGGAACCTACGAGCAGTACTTC. Protein sequence: CASSLSTSGTYEQYF. Full variable domain (outside the CDR3, taken from reference TRBV7-9 and TRBJ2-7): DTGVSQNPRHKITKRGQNVTFRCDPISEHNRLYWYRQTLGQGPEFLTYFQNEAQLEKSRLLSDRFSAERPKGSFSTLEIQRTEQGDSAMYLCASSLSTSGTYEQYFGPGTRLTVT.